These 6 T cell receptor beta chains originate from one sample sequenced in a study of OX40 agonist ivuxolimab in advanced cancers. The protocol was immunoSEQ multiplex PCR, while the TCRdb copy is restricted to in-frame clones and leaves out a portion. The sample comprises 70,000 to 95,000 clones, around 87% of which are singletons, and 5.5% to 8% rests with the top ten. The sample was CD4+ or CD8+ T cells sorted from blood, taken in a trial of the OX40 agonist ivuxolimab. The receptors derive from an adult with an advanced solid tumor such as melanoma, head and neck, liver or kidney cancer.

This clone has just one count. V and J are TRBV10-2 and TRBJ1-1; D is uncertain. Germline CDR1 WSHSY, CDR2 SAAADI. The V gene lost 8 bases and the J gene lost 4 bases, with 14 bases spanning the gap. This CDR3 is built from 13 residues. CDR3 sequence: CASERQGGTEAFF. CDR3 DNA sequence: TGCGCCAGCGAGCGCCAAGGAGGCACTGAAGCTTTCTTT.

This clone was seen many times. The rearrangement links TRBV28 to TRBJ2-2; TRBD2 might be the D (6 bases). Trimming left V 5 bases short and J 6 bases short, with 19 bases between. This CDR3 contains 16 residues. Germline V gene sequence: CDR1 MDHEN, CDR2 SYDVKM. The DNA for the CDR3 is TGTGCCAGCAGTCTCGTGGGTGGGAGGTTTCCCGGGGAGCTGTTTTTT. Translation: CASSLVGGRFPGELFF.

The chain couples TRBV6-4 to TRBJ2-2; D unclear. Per the germline V gene, CDR1 is MRHNA and CDR2 is SNTAGT. The CDR3 length is 14 residues. The V and J ends lost 3 bases and 3 bases respectively, with 8 bases between them. CDR3 residues: CASSEEDHTGELFF. The CDR3 DNA follows: TGTGCCAGCAGTGAGGAAGATCACACCGGGGAGCTGTTTTTT.

The chain employs TRBV9 and TRBJ2-2, with D hard to call. Trimming cost V 0 bases and J 4 bases, with 7 bases left between them. This CDR3 is built from 14 residues. Germline values: CDR1 SGDLS, CDR2 YYNGEE. The CDR3 here is CASSVVGSTGELFF. The CDR3 DNA reads as TGTGCCAGCAGCGTAGTGGGATCCACCGGGGAGCTGTTTTTT.

The chain recombines TRBV28 with TRBJ2-2, with D perhaps assigned TRBD1 or TRBD2 (6 bases each). Germline V lookup: CDR1 MDHEN, CDR2 SYDVKM. The CDR3 length is 16 residues. Trimming took 5 bases from V and 1 from J, leaving 14 bases between them. The CDR3 protein is CASSRYGGGNTGELFF. The CDR3 coding sequence is TGTGCCAGCAGTCGTTACGGGGGCGGGAACACCGGGGAGCTGTTTTTT.

The rearrangement uses TRBV19 and TRBJ1-5; TRBD1 aligns across 8 bases. This CDR3 spans 15 amino acids. Losses at the gene ends were 11 bases for V and 3 bases for J; bases not matched to a gene: 12. CDR1 and CDR2 (germline): LNHDA, SQIVND (reference sequence). The DNA of the CDR3 is TGTGCCTCAATTGGGGCAGGGGGCGTCAATCAGCCCCAGCATTTT. It translates to CASIGAGGVNQPQHF.